A few counts support the clone carrying this T cell receptor (beta chain). Uncontrolled infections, other autoimmune diseases, pregnancy or lactation led to exclusion of patients. The authors obtained PBMCs from over 8.5 ml of fresh peripheral blood. V lost 0 bases to trimming and J lost 0 bases, with 10 bases between them. CDR3 length: 17 amino acids. Germline CDR1 reads SGDLS; CDR2 reads YYNGEE. The record originates from a study of T cells in Graves' hyperthyroidism and ophthalmopathy. What was amplified from RNA transcripts were TCR beta CDR3 regions. A first-round RT-PCR of the TCR CDR3 used the HTBI primer set. TCRdb fed the multiplex PCR reads into MiXCR, producing one record per CDR3 protein. The top ten hold 10% of the sample, which has some 760,000 distinct CDR3 sequences, about 15% seen once.

The clonotype comes from a woman under 30 with Graves' hyperthyroidism. The rearrangement joins TRBV9 to TRBJ1-6, with D perhaps matching TRBD1 (6 bases). Sequenced sample: blood. The DNA of the CDR3 is TGTGCCAGCAGCGTAGAGTTGGACAGCTCCTATAATTCACCCCTCCACTTT. Translated, it gives CASSVELDSSYNSPLHF.